This is a list of T cell receptor beta chains from one sample in a study of Ad26.COV2.S vaccination and SARS-CoV-2 variants. Measured with immunoSEQ multiplex PCR; TCRdb has only the in-frame clones, and not every one. The data show about 320,000 clones, with more than 70% seen just once and 1.5% to 2.5% held by the top ten. Here the sequenced sample was peripheral blood, taken in a trial of Ad26.COV2.S vaccine versus placebo. These receptors were collected from a person aged 18 to 65 who received the Ad26.COV2.S COVID-19 vaccine or a placebo. CDR3s include the opening cysteine and the closing phenylalanine or tryptophan. The order of the fields is CDR3 DNA, CDR3 protein, J gene, clone size, D gene, V gene, CDR3 length. D genes are given only for firm matches. Clone size is shown for a subset of rows, as once, few, many or a class of expanded clone.

DNA: TGCGCCAGCAGCCAGGAGTTGGGGGGGTGGCAGCCCCAGCATTTT
CDR3: CASSQELGGWQPQHF
J: TRBJ1-5
size: NA
D: NA
V: TRBV4-3
length: 15

DNA: TGTGCCAGCAGGGGGGGACAGGGATACGGCTACACCTTC
CDR3: CASRGGQGYGYTF
J: TRBJ1-2
size: NA
D: TRBD1
V: TRBV6-5
length: 13

DNA: TGCAGCGTCGCCGGACTAGCGGGGGGGCCGCGGACCGGGGAGCTGTTTTTT
CDR3: CSVAGLAGGPRTGELFF
J: TRBJ2-2
size: NA
D: TRBD2
V: TRBV29-1
length: 17

DNA: TGTGCCAGCAGCTTGCATGGACAGGGCTTCGGGACCCAGTACTTC
CDR3: CASSLHGQGFGTQYF
J: TRBJ2-5
size: NA
D: TRBD1
V: TRBV5-6
length: 15

DNA: TGCGCCAGCAGCCTAACCGGGACAGGGGGTACTGGGGCCAACGTCCTGACTTTC
CDR3: CASSLTGTGGTGANVLTF
J: TRBJ2-6
size: NA
D: TRBD1
V: TRBV4-3
length: 18

DNA: TGTGCCAGCAGACGGGAGGGATCCGGAAACTATGGCTACACCTTC
CDR3: CASRREGSGNYGYTF
J: TRBJ1-2
size: once
D: NA
V: TRBV27
length: 15

DNA: TGTGCCAGCAGCCTGGGGCACCTCTACGAGCAGTACTTC
CDR3: CASSLGHLYEQYF
J: TRBJ2-7
size: many
D: NA
V: TRBV12-3/TRBV12-4
length: 13

DNA: TGCGCCAGCAGCCAAGGGCCGACTAGCGGGGGGGCCACGCAGTATTTT
CDR3: CASSQGPTSGGATQYF
J: TRBJ2-3
size: NA
D: TRBD2
V: TRBV4-3
length: 16

DNA: TGTGCCAGCAGCAGAAACTATGGCTACACCTTC
CDR3: CASSRNYGYTF
J: TRBJ1-2
size: once
D: NA
V: TRBV9
length: 11

DNA: TGTGCCAGTAGTAGAACAGGGACTAACTATGGCTACACCTTC
CDR3: CASSRTGTNYGYTF
J: TRBJ1-2
size: NA
D: NA
V: TRBV19
length: 14

DNA: TGTGCCAGCAGCACCGGGGGGGGAAAAGAGACCCAGTACTTC
CDR3: CASSTGGGKETQYF
J: TRBJ2-5
size: NA
D: TRBD2
V: TRBV7-2
length: 14

DNA: TGCGCCAGCCGATTGGGTGGGTCCTACGAGCAGTACTTC
CDR3: CASRLGGSYEQYF
J: TRBJ2-7
size: NA
D: NA
V: TRBV5-1
length: 13

DNA: TGTGCCAGCCTCGGAACTGAAGCTTTCTTT
CDR3: CASLGTEAFF
J: TRBJ1-1
size: NA
D: NA
V: TRBV6-6
length: 10

DNA: TGTGCCAGCAGCTGGGACCATCGGGATACGCAGTATTTT
CDR3: CASSWDHRDTQYF
J: TRBJ2-3
size: NA
D: NA
V: TRBV7-9
length: 13

DNA: TGTGCCAGCAGTCAGGCCGGGGAGCTGTTTTTT
CDR3: CASSQAGELFF
J: TRBJ2-2
size: NA
D: NA
V: TRBV6-2/TRBV6-3
length: 11

DNA: TGTGCCAGCAGCCCGGTTGGTGGGGGTTCATACGAGCAGTACTTC
CDR3: CASSPVGGGSYEQYF
J: TRBJ2-7
size: NA
D: NA
V: TRBV11-2
length: 15

DNA: TGTGCCAGCAAGGCCTACGGTAATCAGCCCCAGCATTTT
CDR3: CASKAYGNQPQHF
J: TRBJ1-5
size: NA
D: NA
V: TRBV6-5
length: 13

DNA: TGTGCCAGCAGTGAGCAGAGCTCCTATGGCTACACCTTC
CDR3: CASSEQSSYGYTF
J: TRBJ1-2
size: NA
D: NA
V: TRBV2
length: 13

DNA: TGTGCTAACCCAAACAGCAACACTGAAGCTTTCTTT
CDR3: CANPNSNTEAFF
J: TRBJ1-1
size: NA
D: NA
V: TRBV21-1
length: 12

DNA: TGTGCCAGCAGTTACTCGAACGAGCAGTACTTC
CDR3: CASSYSNEQYF
J: TRBJ2-7
size: few
D: NA
V: TRBV6-6
length: 11

DNA: TGTGCCAGCAGTCGAGCGAACACTGAAGCTTTCTTT
CDR3: CASSRANTEAFF
J: TRBJ1-1
size: NA
D: NA
V: TRBV6-6
length: 12

DNA: TGTGCCAGCAGCACAACAGGGACTGACACAGATACGCAGTATTTT
CDR3: CASSTTGTDTDTQYF
J: TRBJ2-3
size: NA
D: NA
V: TRBV7-2
length: 15

DNA: TGTGCCAGCAGCTTAACGCCGGGACAGGGGTTCCACGAGCAGTACTTC
CDR3: CASSLTPGQGFHEQYF
J: TRBJ2-7
size: NA
D: NA
V: TRBV21-1
length: 16

DNA: TGTGCCAGCAGCTTAGACAGGGACAACTATGGCTACACCTTC
CDR3: CASSLDRDNYGYTF
J: TRBJ1-2
size: NA
D: NA
V: TRBV7-9
length: 14

DNA: TGTGCCAGTAGTATACAGCACCTATACAATGAGCAGTTCTTC
CDR3: CASSIQHLYNEQFF
J: TRBJ2-1
size: once
D: NA
V: TRBV19
length: 14

DNA: TGTGCCAGCAGCTTAGGGTTTCGGGGTGCCGATGGCTACACCTTC
CDR3: CASSLGFRGADGYTF
J: TRBJ1-2
size: NA
D: NA
V: TRBV7-9
length: 15

DNA: TGTGCCAGCAGCTCACAATCCACAGGGGCGGGCGGGGAGCTGTTTTTT
CDR3: CASSSQSTGAGGELFF
J: TRBJ2-2
size: NA
D: TRBD1
V: TRBV7-2
length: 16

DNA: TGTGCCCGTGGACAGGGGGCACGGTACAGTGAAGCTTTCTTT
CDR3: CARGQGARYSEAFF
J: TRBJ1-1
size: NA
D: TRBD1
V: TRBV30
length: 14

DNA: TGTGCCAGCCGCTCGTCAGGGGCAGATACGCAGTATTTT
CDR3: CASRSSGADTQYF
J: TRBJ2-3
size: NA
D: NA
V: TRBV9
length: 13

DNA: TGTGCCAGCAGGCCTTCTTGGAGTCCCTACAATGAGCAGTTCTTC
CDR3: CASRPSWSPYNEQFF
J: TRBJ2-1
size: NA
D: NA
V: TRBV27
length: 15

DNA: TGCGCCAGCAGTGACGACGGCTACTATGGCTACACCTTC
CDR3: CASSDDGYYGYTF
J: TRBJ1-2
size: NA
D: NA
V: TRBV10-1
length: 13

DNA: TGTGCCATCAGTGACGCGCGGGGGGTAGGTGGGCAGTTCTTC
CDR3: CAISDARGVGGQFF
J: TRBJ2-1
size: NA
D: TRBD2
V: TRBV10-3
length: 14

DNA: TGTGCCAGCTTGGAAACCGGGACAGGGAACTATGGCTACACCTTC
CDR3: CASLETGTGNYGYTF
J: TRBJ1-2
size: NA
D: TRBD1
V: TRBV18
length: 15

DNA: TGTGCCAGCAGCCGGGACAGGGATTACAATGAGCAGTTCTTC
CDR3: CASSRDRDYNEQFF
J: TRBJ2-1
size: NA
D: TRBD1
V: TRBV6-4
length: 14

DNA: TGTGCCAGCACTACGGGTGTCGGAGAAGCTTTCTTT
CDR3: CASTTGVGEAFF
J: TRBJ1-1
size: NA
D: NA
V: TRBV6-5
length: 12

DNA: TGTGCCAGCTCACCGTATGGAAAGGGCTCTGGAAACACCATATATTTT
CDR3: CASSPYGKGSGNTIYF
J: TRBJ1-3
size: NA
D: NA
V: TRBV18
length: 16

DNA: TGCGCCAGCAGCCAAGTAACGTGGGGGGGCAAGGAGACCCAGTACTTC
CDR3: CASSQVTWGGKETQYF
J: TRBJ2-5
size: NA
D: NA
V: TRBV4-1
length: 16

DNA: TGTGCCAGTATCTTGGACGCGGACACTGAAGCTTTCTTT
CDR3: CASILDADTEAFF
J: TRBJ1-1
size: once
D: NA
V: TRBV19
length: 13

DNA: TGCGCCAGCAGCTCAGGGGAACGTACTGAAGCTTTCTTT
CDR3: CASSSGERTEAFF
J: TRBJ1-1
size: NA
D: NA
V: TRBV5-1
length: 13

DNA: TGCGCCAGCAGCCCGCGGACTAGCGGGCGGGCCACAGATACGCAGTATTTT
CDR3: CASSPRTSGRATDTQYF
J: TRBJ2-3
size: NA
D: TRBD2
V: TRBV5-1
length: 17

DNA: TGTGCCAGCAGCGCACAGACAGGGATGAACACTGAAGCTTTCTTT
CDR3: CASSAQTGMNTEAFF
J: TRBJ1-1
size: NA
D: TRBD1
V: TRBV7-8
length: 15

DNA: TGCGCCAGCAGCCAAGATGGGGGGGGCGGACGTGGGTATGGCTACACCTTC
CDR3: CASSQDGGGGRGYGYTF
J: TRBJ1-2
size: NA
D: NA
V: TRBV4-1
length: 17

DNA: TGTGCCAGTACGATGGCACAGTTTAACTATGGCTACACCTTC
CDR3: CASTMAQFNYGYTF
J: TRBJ1-2
size: NA
D: NA
V: TRBV19
length: 14

DNA: TGTGCCAGCAGTAGTCTCCAGCGGGACTATGGCTACACCTTC
CDR3: CASSSLQRDYGYTF
J: TRBJ1-2
size: once
D: NA
V: TRBV6-5
length: 14

DNA: TGTGCCAGCGCATCAGACAGGAACACCGGGGAGCTGTTTTTT
CDR3: CASASDRNTGELFF
J: TRBJ2-2
size: NA
D: NA
V: TRBV2
length: 14

DNA: TGTGCCAGCAGTGCGAGGGGTTTCAATGAGCAGTTCTTC
CDR3: CASSARGFNEQFF
J: TRBJ2-1
size: few
D: NA
V: TRBV12-3/TRBV12-4
length: 13

DNA: TGCGCCAGCAGCGAAGGGTTTGGCTACACCTTC
CDR3: CASSEGFGYTF
J: TRBJ1-2
size: NA
D: NA
V: TRBV5-1
length: 11

DNA: TGTGCCAGCTCACCGCAACAGGGCGGATACTACACCGGGGAGCTGTTTTTT
CDR3: CASSPQQGGYYTGELFF
J: TRBJ2-2
size: NA
D: NA
V: TRBV18
length: 17

DNA: TGTGCCAGCAGCCGTAGACTCAGCTCCTACGAGCAGTACTTC
CDR3: CASSRRLSSYEQYF
J: TRBJ2-7
size: NA
D: NA
V: TRBV11-1
length: 14

DNA: TGTGCCAGCAGAGAAACGACAGGGGAAAGAGAAAAACTGTTTTTT
CDR3: CASRETTGEREKLFF
J: TRBJ1-4
size: NA
D: TRBD1
V: TRBV2
length: 15

DNA: TGTGCCAGCAGTGAATCAGGGACAGGGGATGTAGATACGCAGTATTTT
CDR3: CASSESGTGDVDTQYF
J: TRBJ2-3
size: NA
D: TRBD1
V: TRBV25-1
length: 16

DNA: TGTGCCAGCAGTTATGGGGATGAGCAGTTCTTC
CDR3: CASSYGDEQFF
J: TRBJ2-1
size: once
D: NA
V: TRBV6-2/TRBV6-3
length: 11